This T cell receptor (beta chain) was recorded in a study of blood T cell repertoires in COVID-19. At the level of the study: The study drew acute and convalescent COVID-19 samples from the United States, Italy and Spain. T cells, B-cell-depleted T cells, or PBMCs supplied cDNA or gDNA.

The CDR3 spans 14 residues. Germline-derived CDR1 and CDR2 are SGHAT and FQNNGV. Losses at the gene ends were 7 bases for V and 2 bases for J; bases not matched to a gene: 4. In the authors' methods: Amplified reference gene primers provided the basis for estimating nucleated cell counts. The protocol was immunoSEQ multiplex PCR, while the TCRdb copy is restricted to in-frame clones and leaves out a portion. Clone size and V and J calls were adopted from that table, with D and trimming inferred from the DNA. Of some 390,000 clones listed, 85% to 90% were seen once; the top ten hold 3%. This clone was counted a few times.

The TCR originated in a human donor in a cohort sampled during active COVID-19. The V gene is TRBV11-2, the J gene TRBJ1-2, with 10 bases identical to TRBD1. The sequenced sample was peripheral blood. CDR3 nucleotides: TGTGCCAGCACCAGGACAGGGGGGAACTATGGCTACACCTTC. This translates into CASTRTGGNYGYTF.